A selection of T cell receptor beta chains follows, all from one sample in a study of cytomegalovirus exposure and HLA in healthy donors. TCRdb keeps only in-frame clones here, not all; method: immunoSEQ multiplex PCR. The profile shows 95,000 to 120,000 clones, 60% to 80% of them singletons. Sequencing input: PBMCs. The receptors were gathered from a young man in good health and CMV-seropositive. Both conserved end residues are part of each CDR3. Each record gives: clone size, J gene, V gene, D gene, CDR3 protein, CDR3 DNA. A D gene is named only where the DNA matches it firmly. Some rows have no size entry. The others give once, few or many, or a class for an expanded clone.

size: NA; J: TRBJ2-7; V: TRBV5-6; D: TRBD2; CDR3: CASSLGLAGRAYEQYF; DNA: TGTGCCAGCAGCTTGGGACTAGCGGGGAGAGCCTACGAGCAGTACTTC
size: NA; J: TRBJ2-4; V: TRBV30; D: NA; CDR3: CAWSVRDYLNIQYF; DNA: TGTGCCTGGAGTGTACGAGACTACTTAAACATTCAGTACTTC
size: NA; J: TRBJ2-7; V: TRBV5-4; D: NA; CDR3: CASSPEEGDPYEQYF; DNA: TGTGCCAGCAGCCCAGAAGAGGGGGACCCCTACGAGCAGTACTTC
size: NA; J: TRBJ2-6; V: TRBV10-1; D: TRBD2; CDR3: CASRDRDYSGANVLTF; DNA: TGCGCCAGCAGGGACCGGGACTACTCTGGGGCCAACGTCCTGACTTTC
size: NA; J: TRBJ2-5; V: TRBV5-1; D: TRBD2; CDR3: CASSLAGGWETQYF; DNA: TGCGCCAGCAGCTTAGCGGGGGGATGGGAGACCCAGTACTTC
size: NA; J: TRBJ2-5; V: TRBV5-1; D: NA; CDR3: CASSLGRPGKSGETQYF; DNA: TGCGCCAGCAGCTTGGGTCGGCCAGGGAAGTCAGGAGAGACCCAGTACTTC
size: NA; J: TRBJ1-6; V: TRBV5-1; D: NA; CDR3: CASSLEGANSPLHF; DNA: TGCGCCAGCAGCTTGGAAGGGGCCAATTCACCCCTCCACTTT
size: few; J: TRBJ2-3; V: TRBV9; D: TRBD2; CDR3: CASSVGTSGYTDTQYF; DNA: TGTGCCAGCAGCGTAGGAACTAGCGGTTACACAGATACGCAGTATTTT
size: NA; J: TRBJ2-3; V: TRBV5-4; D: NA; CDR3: CASSLGDTRTDTQYF; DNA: TGTGCCAGCAGCTTGGGTGACACACGCACAGATACGCAGTATTTT
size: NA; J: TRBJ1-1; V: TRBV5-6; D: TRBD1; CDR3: CASSWRGQKYTEAFF; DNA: TGTGCCAGCAGCTGGAGGGGACAGAAGTACACTGAAGCTTTCTTT
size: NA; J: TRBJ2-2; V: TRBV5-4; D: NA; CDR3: CASSSRERNTGELFF; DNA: TGTGCCAGCAGCTCTCGTGAGAGGAACACCGGGGAGCTGTTTTTT
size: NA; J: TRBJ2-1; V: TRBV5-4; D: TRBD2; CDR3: CASSLVGLAGPREQFF; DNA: TGTGCCAGCAGCTTGGTGGGTCTAGCGGGGCCCCGTGAGCAGTTCTTC
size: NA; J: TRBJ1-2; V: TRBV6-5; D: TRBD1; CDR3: CASSYTGTGRSYGYTF; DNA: TGTGCCAGCAGTTACACCGGGACAGGGAGGTCCTATGGCTACACCTTC
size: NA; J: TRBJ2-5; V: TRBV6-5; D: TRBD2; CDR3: CASSYSPAGDPQTQYF; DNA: TGTGCCAGCAGTTACTCTCCAGCGGGGGACCCTCAGACCCAGTACTTC
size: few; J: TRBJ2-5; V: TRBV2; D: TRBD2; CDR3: CASMRSGGPGETQYF; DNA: TGTGCCAGCATGCGTAGCGGGGGCCCTGGAGAGACCCAGTACTTC
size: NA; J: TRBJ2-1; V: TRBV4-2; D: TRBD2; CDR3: CASSQVAAGVGNEQFF; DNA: TGTGCCAGCAGCCAAGTGGCAGCGGGGGTGGGCAATGAGCAGTTCTTC
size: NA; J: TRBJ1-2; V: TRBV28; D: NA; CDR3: CASSSPREAGYTF; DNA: TGTGCCAGCAGTTCCCCGAGGGAGGCTGGCTACACCTTC
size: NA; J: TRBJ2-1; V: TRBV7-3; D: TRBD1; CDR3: CASSVTWTGVNEQFF; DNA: TGTGCCAGCAGCGTAACGTGGACAGGGGTCAATGAGCAGTTCTTC
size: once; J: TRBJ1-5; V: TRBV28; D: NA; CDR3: CASSRLSQGRNQPQHF; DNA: TGTGCCAGCAGTCGATTGAGCCAGGGCCGTAATCAGCCCCAGCATTTT
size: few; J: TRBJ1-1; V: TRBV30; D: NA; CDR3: CAWRYTGRTEAFF; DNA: TGTGCCTGGAGGTATACAGGGCGGACTGAAGCTTTCTTT
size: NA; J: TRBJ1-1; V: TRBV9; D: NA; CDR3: CASSAPPYTEAFF; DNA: TGTGCCAGCAGCGCCCCTCCTTACACTGAAGCTTTCTTT
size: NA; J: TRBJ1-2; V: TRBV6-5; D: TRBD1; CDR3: CASRTGRKNYTF; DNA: TGTGCCAGCAGGACAGGGAGGAAAAACTACACCTTC
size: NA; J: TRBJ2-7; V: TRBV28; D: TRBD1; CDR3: CASSSSDRGLSYEQYF; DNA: TGTGCCAGCAGTTCTTCCGACAGGGGGCTATCCTACGAGCAGTACTTC
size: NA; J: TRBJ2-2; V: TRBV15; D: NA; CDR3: CATSRVPPGIGELFF; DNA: TGTGCCACCAGCAGAGTCCCGCCGGGGATCGGGGAGCTGTTTTTT
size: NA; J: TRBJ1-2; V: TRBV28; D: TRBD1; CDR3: CASGQGGLGYTF; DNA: TGTGCCAGCGGACAGGGGGGACTCGGCTACACCTTC
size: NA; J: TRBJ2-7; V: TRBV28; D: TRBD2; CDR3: CASSRLAATYEQYF; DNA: TGTGCCAGCAGTCGGCTAGCGGCTACCTACGAGCAGTACTTC
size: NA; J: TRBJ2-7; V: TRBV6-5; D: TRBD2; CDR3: CASSYSGLAFAYEQYF; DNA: TGTGCCAGCAGTTACTCCGGACTAGCCTTCGCCTACGAGCAGTACTTC
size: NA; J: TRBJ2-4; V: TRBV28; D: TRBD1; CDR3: CASSLLGTGHENIQYF; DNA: TGTGCCAGCAGTTTATTAGGGACAGGGCATGAAAACATTCAGTACTTC
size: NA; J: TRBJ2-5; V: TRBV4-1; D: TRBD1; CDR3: CASSPTPGQLKETQYF; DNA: TGCGCCAGCAGCCCTACTCCGGGACAGCTCAAAGAGACCCAGTACTTC
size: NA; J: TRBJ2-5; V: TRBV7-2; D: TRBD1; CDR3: CASSPGTGQETQYF; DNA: TGTGCCAGCAGCCCGGGGACAGGGCAAGAGACCCAGTACTTC
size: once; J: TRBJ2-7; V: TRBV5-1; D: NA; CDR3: CASSWTLTGGAYEQYF; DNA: TGCGCCAGCAGCTGGACCCTGACAGGAGGAGCCTACGAGCAGTACTTC
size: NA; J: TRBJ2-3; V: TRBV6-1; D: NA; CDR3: CASVLERGTDTQYF; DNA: TGTGCCAGTGTTTTGGAGCGGGGCACAGATACGCAGTATTTT
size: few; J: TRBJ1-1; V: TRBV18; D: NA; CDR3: CASSPPRTPNTEAFF; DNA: TGTGCCAGCTCACCTCCGAGGACACCGAACACTGAAGCTTTCTTT
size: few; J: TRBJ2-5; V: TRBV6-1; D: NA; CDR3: CASSPQATQETQYF; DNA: TGTGCCAGCAGCCCACAGGCGACCCAAGAGACCCAGTACTTC
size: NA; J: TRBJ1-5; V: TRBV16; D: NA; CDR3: CASSQSSGLGNQPQHF; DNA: TGTGCCAGCAGCCAATCTTCGGGATTGGGCAATCAGCCCCAGCATTTT
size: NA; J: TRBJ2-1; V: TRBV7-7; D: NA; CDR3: CASSSTNSNEQFF; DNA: TGTGCCAGCAGCTCGACAAATAGCAATGAGCAGTTCTTC
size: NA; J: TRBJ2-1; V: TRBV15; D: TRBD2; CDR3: CATSRGGTAGGEQFF; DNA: TGTGCCACCAGCAGAGGGGGGACCGCGGGGGGTGAGCAGTTCTTC
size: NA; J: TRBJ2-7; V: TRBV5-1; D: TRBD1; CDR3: CASSLVPGQGDYEQYF; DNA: TGCGCCAGCAGCTTGGTACCGGGACAGGGGGACTACGAGCAGTACTTC
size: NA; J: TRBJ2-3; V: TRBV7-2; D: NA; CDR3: CASSPRPSQGADTQYF; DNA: TGTGCCAGCAGCCCCAGACCGAGCCAAGGGGCAGATACGCAGTATTTT
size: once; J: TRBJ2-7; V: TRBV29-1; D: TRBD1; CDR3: CSVEKETGIYEQYF; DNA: TGCAGCGTTGAAAAAGAGACAGGGATCTACGAGCAGTACTTC